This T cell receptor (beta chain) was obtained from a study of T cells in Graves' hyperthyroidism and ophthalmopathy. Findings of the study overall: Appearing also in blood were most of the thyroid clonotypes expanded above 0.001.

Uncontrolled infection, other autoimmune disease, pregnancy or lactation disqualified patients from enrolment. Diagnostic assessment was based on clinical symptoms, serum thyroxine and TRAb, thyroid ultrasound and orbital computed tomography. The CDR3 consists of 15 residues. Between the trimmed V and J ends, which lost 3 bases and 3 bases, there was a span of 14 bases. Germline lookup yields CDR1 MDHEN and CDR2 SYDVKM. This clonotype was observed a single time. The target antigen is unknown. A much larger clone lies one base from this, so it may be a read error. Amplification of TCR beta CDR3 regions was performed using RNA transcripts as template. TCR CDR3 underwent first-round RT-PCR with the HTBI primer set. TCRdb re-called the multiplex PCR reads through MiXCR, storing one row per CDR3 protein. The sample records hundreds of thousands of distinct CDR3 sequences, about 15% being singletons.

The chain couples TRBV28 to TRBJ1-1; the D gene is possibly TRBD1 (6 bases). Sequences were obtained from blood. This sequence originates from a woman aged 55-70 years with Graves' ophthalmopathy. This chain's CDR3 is CASSLILGGDTEAFF. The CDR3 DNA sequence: TGTGCCAGCAGTTTGATTCTAGGGGGGGACACTGAAGCTTTCTTT. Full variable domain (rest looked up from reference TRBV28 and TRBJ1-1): DVKVTQSSRYLVKRTGEKVFLECVQDMDHENMFWYRQDPGLGLRLIYFSYDVKMKEKGDIPEGYSVSREKKERFSLILESASTNQTSMYLCASSLILGGDTEAFFGQGTRLTVV.